This T cell receptor (beta chain) was captured by sequencing in a study of early T cells in non-severe SARS-CoV-2 infection. At the level of the study: It was bulk RNA from unsorted whole blood that was sequenced, and the chains were unpaired.

The V gene lost 4 bases and the J gene lost 3 bases, with 10 bases spanning the gap. The CDR3 runs 13 residues. Germline CDR1 SGHRS, CDR2 YFSETQ. Whole-study results and caveats: Matches to VDJdb favored anti-spike CD8 responses and missed private and CD4 specificities.

In this sample, this clonotype turned up many times. Its antigen is unidentified. Attached unique molecular identifiers marked individual cDNA molecules. Using its own MiXCR run on the 5' RACE reads, TCRdb lists one record per CDR3 protein. The sample lists 45,000 to 75,000 distinct CDR3 sequences; 8.9% were seen once. The rearrangement joins TRBV5-1 to TRBJ1-1, with D possibly TRBD1 on 5 matching bases. Sequences were obtained from whole blood. This sequence originates from an adult who was a healthcare worker with PCR-confirmed SARS-CoV-2 infection or an uninfected control (not recorded which). The CDR3 here is CASSPGTYTEAFF. CDR3 nucleotides: TGCGCCAGCAGCCCGGGGACCTACACTGAAGCTTTCTTT.